This T cell receptor (beta chain) was retrieved from a study of T cells after posttransplantation cyclophosphamide (dated by TCRdb to between 2015 and 2016). Context from the whole study: Using TRB sequencing, the study followed how the T cell repertoire reconstituted after myeloablative bone marrow transplantation in which posttransplantation cyclophosphamide served as GVHD prophylaxis. Samples from around 37 PTCy-treated patients, along with samples from around 16 of their related bone marrow donors, underwent antigen receptor sequencing. TRB sequencing was performed on blood from all 35 or so PTCy patients with 1-year posttransplant specimens. Up to 3 additional blood samples from 2 to 5.2 years after transplant were also TRB-sequenced in 3 patients, as was pretransplant blood from 4 patients. Because TRA and TRB clonality were tightly correlated in 9 samples, subsequent TCR analyses were focused on TRB only. Public TRB sequences were checked against a database of over 3,500 sequences associated with responses to pathogens, tumor antigens, self-antigens and alloantigens.

Genomic DNA was the input for TRB sequencing, which was run either with the immunoSEQ assay at survey resolution or with the hsTCRB kit. The published analysis was carried out like this. The immunoSEQ software was used for initial read processing, and the LymphoSeq R package was used for repertoire analyses. Clonality was computed as 1 minus normalized Shannon entropy; Gini coefficient was also calculated for each TRB dataset. To infer phenotypes in unsorted samples, TRB sequences from sorted subsets of the recipient or donor were mapped onto unsorted samples from the same recipient. The table comes from immuneACCESS by way of TCRdb, which keeps in-frame sequences with V and J called. Part of the clones is missing from these tables; in studies checked, under half for an unresolved V gene and the rest for unknown reasons. The D gene and trimming were derived from the DNA, and the V and J assignments and clone size from that table. The table gives some 39,000 clones for this sample, with none occurring only once. The top ten clonotypes cover approximately 1.1% of the sample.

What the authors observed across the whole study: Across 45 patients, recipient CMV seropositivity and CMV reactivation were highly associated with TRB clonality; PTCy diversity was similar to CNI/methotrexate controls. The TRB repertoires of T cells infiltrating skin or GI tract showed only limited overlap with the TRB repertoires of T cells in blood. Donor-recipient similarity was low at 1-2 months but increased during the first year, and donor CD8+ memory clones often dominated later blood repertoires.

Comments on this clone: There is no known antigen for this receptor. Within one base of it there is no much larger clone, and no base qualities were kept.

Related bone marrow donors provided peripheral blood samples on the day of marrow donation. Peripheral blood and bone marrow mononuclear cells were isolated by Ficoll-Hypaque density centrifugation and were cryopreserved. The germline V gene encodes CDR1 MDHEN and CDR2 SYDVKM. From its cysteine to its phenylalanine, the CDR3 spans 15 amino acids. The DNA shown is the 45-base CDR3, in frame from base 1. What was sequenced was PBMCs. The TCR sequence derives from a girl under 18 in good health, CMV-negative, and a related stem cell transplant donor. The rearranged segments are TRBV28 and TRBJ2-5; TRBD1 aligns with 7 central bases. The J call may be wrong; the DNA end is better matched by TRBJ2-7. The CDR3 region: CASSNRQGRPYEQYF. DNA sequence: TGTGCCAGCAGTAACAGACAGGGCCGCCCCTACGAGCAGTACTTC.